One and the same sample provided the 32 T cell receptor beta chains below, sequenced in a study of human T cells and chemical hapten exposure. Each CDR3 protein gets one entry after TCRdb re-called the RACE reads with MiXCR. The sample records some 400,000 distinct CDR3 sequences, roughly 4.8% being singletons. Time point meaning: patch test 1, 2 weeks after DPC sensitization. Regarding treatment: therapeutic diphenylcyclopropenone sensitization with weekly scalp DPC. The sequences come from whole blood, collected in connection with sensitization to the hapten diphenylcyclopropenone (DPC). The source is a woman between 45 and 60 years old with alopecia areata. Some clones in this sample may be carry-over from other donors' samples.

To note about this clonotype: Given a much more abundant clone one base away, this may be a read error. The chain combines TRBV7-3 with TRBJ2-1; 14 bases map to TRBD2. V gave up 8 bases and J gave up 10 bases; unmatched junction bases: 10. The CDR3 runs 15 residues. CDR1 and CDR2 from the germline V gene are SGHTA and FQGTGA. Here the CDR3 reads CASAQGLAGESEQFF. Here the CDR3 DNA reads TGTGCCAGCGCCCAGGGACTAGCGGGGGAAAGCGAGCAGTTCTTC. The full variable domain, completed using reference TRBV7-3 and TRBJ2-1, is GAGVSQTPSNKVTEKGKYVELRCDPISGHTALYWYRQSLGQGPEFLIYFQGTGAADDSGLPNDRFFAVRPEGSVSTLKIQRTERGDSAVYLCASAQGLAGESEQFFGPGTRLTVL.

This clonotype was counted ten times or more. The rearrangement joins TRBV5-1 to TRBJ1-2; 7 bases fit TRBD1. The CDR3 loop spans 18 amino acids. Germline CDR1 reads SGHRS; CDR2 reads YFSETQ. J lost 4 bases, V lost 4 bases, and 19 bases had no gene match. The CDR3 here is CASSGGGTALPSSYGYTF. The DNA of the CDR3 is TGCGCCAGCAGCGGAGGGGGGACAGCCCTCCCCTCGAGCTATGGCTACACCTTC.

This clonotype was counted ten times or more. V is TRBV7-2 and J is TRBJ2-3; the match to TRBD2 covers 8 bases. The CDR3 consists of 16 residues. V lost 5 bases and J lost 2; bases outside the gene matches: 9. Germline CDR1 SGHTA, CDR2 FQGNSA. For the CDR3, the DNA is TGTGCCAGCAGCCCGACCACTAGCGGATACACAGATACGCAGTATTTT. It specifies CASSPTTSGYTDTQYF.

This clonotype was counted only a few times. CDR3 protein: CAIRQQDTQYF. The CDR3 DNA follows: TGTGCCATCAGGCAACAAGATACGCAGTATTTT. The gene calls are TRBV10-3 and TRBJ2-3; D gene ambiguous. Germline V gene sequence: CDR1 ENHRY, CDR2 SYGVKD. Trimming shortened V by 6 bases and J by 5 bases, and 6 bases separated the two germline ends. The CDR3 has 11 residues.

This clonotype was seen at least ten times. CDR3 region: CAITLEAIDRDYGYTF. CDR3 bases: TGTGCCATCACTCTCGAGGCTATTGACAGGGACTATGGCTACACCTTC. The V call is TRBV10-3, the J call TRBJ1-2; 7 positions agree with TRBD1. The CDR3 extends over 16 amino acids. The trim removed 7 bases at V and 3 bases at J, leaving 14 bases unmatched. Looked up from germline, CDR1 is ENHRY and CDR2 is SYGVKD.

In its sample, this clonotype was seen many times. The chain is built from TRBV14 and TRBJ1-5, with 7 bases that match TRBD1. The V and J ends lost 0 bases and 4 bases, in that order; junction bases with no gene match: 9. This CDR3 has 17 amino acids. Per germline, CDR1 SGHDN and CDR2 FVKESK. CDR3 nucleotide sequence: TGTGCCAGCAGCCAAGATACAACAGGGGTTGGGAATCAGCCCCAGCATTTT. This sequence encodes CASSQDTTGVGNQPQHF.

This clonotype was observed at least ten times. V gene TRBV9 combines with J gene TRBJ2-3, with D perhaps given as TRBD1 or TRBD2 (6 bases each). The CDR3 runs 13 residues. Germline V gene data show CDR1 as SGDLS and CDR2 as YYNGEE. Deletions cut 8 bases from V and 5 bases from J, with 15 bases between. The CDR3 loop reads CASSGAPGDTQYF. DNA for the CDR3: TGTGCCAGTTCGGGGGCCCCGGGAGATACGCAGTATTTT.

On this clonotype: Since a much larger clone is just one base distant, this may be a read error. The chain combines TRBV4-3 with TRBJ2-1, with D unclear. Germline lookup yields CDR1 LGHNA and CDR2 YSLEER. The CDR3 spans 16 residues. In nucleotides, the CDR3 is TGCGCCAGCTGCCAACTCCTCGAGAGCTCCTACAATGAGCAGTTCTTC. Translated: CASCQLLESSYNEQFF.

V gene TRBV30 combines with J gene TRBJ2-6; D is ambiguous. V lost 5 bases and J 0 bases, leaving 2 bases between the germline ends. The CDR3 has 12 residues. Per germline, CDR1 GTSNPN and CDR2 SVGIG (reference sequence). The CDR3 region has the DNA TGTGCCTGGGGCTCTGGGGCCAACGTCCTGACTTTC. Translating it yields CAWGSGANVLTF.

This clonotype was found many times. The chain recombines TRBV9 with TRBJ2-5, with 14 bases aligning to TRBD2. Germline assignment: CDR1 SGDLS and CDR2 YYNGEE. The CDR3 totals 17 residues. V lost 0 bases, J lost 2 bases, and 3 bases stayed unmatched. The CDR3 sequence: CASSVGLAGGSQETQYF. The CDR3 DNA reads TGTGCCAGCAGCGTAGGACTAGCGGGAGGGTCACAAGAGACCCAGTACTTC.

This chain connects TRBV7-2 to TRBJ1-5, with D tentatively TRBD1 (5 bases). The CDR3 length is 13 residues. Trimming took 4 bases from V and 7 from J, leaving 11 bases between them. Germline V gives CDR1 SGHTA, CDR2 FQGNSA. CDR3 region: CASSYSQGQPQHF. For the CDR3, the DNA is TGTGCCAGCAGCTATTCCCAGGGACAGCCCCAGCATTTT.

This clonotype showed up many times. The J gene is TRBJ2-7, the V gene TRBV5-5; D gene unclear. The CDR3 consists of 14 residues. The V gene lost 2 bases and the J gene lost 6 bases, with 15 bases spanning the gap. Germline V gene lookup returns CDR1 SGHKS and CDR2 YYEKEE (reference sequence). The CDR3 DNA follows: TGTGCCAGCAGCTTAAGTACAGCCCCTGGCGAGCAGTACTTC. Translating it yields CASSLSTAPGEQYF.

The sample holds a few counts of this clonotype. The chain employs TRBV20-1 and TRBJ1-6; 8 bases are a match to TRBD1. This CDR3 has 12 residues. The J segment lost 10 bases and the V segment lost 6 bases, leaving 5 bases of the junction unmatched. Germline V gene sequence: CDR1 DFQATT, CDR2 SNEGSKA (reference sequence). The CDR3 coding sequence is TGCAGTGCCCGGACAGGGCCCTCACCCCTCCACTTT. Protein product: CSARTGPSPLHF.

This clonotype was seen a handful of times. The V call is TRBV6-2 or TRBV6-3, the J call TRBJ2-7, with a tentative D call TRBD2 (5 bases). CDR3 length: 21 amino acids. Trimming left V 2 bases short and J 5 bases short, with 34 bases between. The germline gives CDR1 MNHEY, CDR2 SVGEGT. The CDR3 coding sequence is TGTGCCAGCAGTTACCCGGAGGCAGAAGATCGGGTAGTGACTAATTGGGACGAGCAGTACTTC. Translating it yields CASSYPEAEDRVVTNWDEQYF.

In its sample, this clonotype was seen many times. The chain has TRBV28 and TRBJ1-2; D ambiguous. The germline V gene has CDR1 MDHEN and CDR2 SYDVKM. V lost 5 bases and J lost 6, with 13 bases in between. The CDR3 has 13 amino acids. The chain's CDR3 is CASSLGPTDGYTF. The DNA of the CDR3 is TGTGCCAGCAGTCTCGGCCCGACTGATGGCTACACCTTC.

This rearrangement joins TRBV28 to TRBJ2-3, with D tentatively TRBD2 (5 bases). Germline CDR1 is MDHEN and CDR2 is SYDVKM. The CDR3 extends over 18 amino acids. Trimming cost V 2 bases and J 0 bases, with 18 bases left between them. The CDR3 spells CASSLPPDFLPSTDTQYF. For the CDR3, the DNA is TGTGCCAGCAGTTTACCCCCGGACTTCCTCCCCAGCACAGATACGCAGTATTTT. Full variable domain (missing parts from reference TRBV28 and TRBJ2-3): DVKVTQSSRYLVKRTGEKVFLECVQDMDHENMFWYRQDPGLGLRLIYFSYDVKMKEKGDIPEGYSVSREKKERFSLILESASTNQTSMYLCASSLPPDFLPSTDTQYFGPGTRLTVL.

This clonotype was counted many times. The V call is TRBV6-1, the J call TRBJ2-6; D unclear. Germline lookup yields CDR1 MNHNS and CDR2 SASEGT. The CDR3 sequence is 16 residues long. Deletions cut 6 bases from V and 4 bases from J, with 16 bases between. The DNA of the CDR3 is TGTGCCAGCAGCCCCGACCCTGGCCCCGGGGCCAACGTCCTGACTTTC. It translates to CASSPDPGPGANVLTF.

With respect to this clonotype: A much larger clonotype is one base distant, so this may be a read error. CDR3 DNA: TGTGCCAGCAGTTCCTCTGGGACCGGGGAGCTGTTTTTT. Translating gives CASSSSGTGELFF. The chain joins TRBV6-5 to TRBJ2-2, with D hard to call. Germline CDR1 MNHEY, CDR2 SVGAGI. This CDR3 contains 13 residues. V gave up 4 bases and J gave up 5 bases, with 8 bases separating them.

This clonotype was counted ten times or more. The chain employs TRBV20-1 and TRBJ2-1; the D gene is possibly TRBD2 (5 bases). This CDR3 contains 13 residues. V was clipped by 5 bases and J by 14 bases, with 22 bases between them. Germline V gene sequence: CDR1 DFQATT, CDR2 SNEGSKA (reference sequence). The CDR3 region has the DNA TGCAGTGCTCGCCTGCAGGTACGAGGGTCTGAGTTCTTC. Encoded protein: CSARLQVRGSEFF.

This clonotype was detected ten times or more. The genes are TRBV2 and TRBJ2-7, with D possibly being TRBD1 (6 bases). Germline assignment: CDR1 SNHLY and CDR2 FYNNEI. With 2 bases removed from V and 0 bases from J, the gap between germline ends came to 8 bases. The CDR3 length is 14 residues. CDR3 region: CASSEQGSSYEQYF. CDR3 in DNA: TGTGCCAGCAGTGAACAGGGGAGCTCCTACGAGCAGTACTTC.

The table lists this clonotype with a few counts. CDR3 sequence reads: CASSSGCTDTQYF. CDR3 sequence (DNA): TGTGCCAGCAGCAGCGGGTGCACAGATACGCAGTATTTT. This sequence joins TRBV21-1 and TRBJ2-3; no check of the table's D call, TRBD2, against the DNA was made. TRBV21-1 is a recognized pseudogene. This CDR3 contains 13 residues.

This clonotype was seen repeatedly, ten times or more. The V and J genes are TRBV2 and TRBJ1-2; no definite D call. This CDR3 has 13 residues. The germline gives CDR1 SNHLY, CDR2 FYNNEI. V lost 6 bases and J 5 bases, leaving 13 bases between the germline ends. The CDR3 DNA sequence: TGTGCCAGCAGCGGTGCGGAATATTATGGCTACACCTTC. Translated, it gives CASSGAEYYGYTF.

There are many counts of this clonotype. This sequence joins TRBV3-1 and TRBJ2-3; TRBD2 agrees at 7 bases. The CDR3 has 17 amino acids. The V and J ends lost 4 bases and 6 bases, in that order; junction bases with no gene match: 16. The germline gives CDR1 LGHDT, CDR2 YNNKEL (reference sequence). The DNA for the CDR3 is TGTGCCAGCAGCCGCCGGGAGGTTGGGGTCTTAGGGGATACGCAGTATTTT. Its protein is CASSRREVGVLGDTQYF.

The CDR3 region has the DNA TGTGCCAGCAGTTTAAACGGACGGTTGGAGACCCAGTACTTC. Its translation is CASSLNGRLETQYF. The V and J genes are TRBV12-3 or TRBV12-4 and TRBJ2-5; no clear D gene. Trimming cost V 2 bases and J 5 bases, with 12 bases left between them. This CDR3 is 14 amino acids long.

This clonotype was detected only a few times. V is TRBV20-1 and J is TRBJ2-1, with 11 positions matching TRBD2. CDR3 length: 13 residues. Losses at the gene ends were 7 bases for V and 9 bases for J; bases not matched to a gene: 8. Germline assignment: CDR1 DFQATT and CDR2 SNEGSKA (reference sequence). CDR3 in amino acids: CSVRLAGLLEQFF. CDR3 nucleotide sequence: TGCAGTGTAAGACTAGCGGGGCTTCTTGAGCAGTTCTTC.

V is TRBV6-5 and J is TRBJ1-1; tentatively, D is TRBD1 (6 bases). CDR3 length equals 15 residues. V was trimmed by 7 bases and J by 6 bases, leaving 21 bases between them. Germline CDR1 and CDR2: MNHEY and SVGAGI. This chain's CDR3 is CASIGPSGEGAEAFF. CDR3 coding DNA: TGTGCCAGCATCGGCCCATCAGGGGAAGGGGCTGAAGCTTTCTTT.

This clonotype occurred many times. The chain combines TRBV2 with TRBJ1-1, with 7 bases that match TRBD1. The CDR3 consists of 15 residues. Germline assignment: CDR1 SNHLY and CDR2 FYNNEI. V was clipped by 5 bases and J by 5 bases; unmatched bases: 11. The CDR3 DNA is TGTGCCAGCAGTTCGGACAGGCCGGTTGGGACTGAAGCTTTCTTT. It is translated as CASSSDRPVGTEAFF. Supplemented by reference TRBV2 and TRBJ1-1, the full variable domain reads EPEVTQTPSHQVTQMGQEVILRCVPISNHLYFYWYRQILGQKVEFLVSFYNNEISEKSEIFDDQFSVERPDGSNFTLKIRSTKLEDSAMYFCASSSDRPVGTEAFFGQGTRLTVV.

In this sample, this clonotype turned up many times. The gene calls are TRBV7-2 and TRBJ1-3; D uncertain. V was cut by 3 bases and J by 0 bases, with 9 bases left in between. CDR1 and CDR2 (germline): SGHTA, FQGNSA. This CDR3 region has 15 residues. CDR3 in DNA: TGTGCCAGCAGCTTTCAACTGAGCTCTGGAAACACCATATATTTT. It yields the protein CASSFQLSSGNTIYF.

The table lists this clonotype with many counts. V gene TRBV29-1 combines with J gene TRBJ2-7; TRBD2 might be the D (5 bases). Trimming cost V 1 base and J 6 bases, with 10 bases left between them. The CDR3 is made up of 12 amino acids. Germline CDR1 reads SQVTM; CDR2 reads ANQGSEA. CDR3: CSVEVSGSEQYF. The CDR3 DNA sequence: TGCAGCGTTGAAGTCTCGGGAAGCGAGCAGTACTTC.

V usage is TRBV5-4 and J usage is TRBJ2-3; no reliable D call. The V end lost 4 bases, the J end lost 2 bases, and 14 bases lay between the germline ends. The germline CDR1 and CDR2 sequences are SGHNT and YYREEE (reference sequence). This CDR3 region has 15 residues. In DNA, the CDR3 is TGTGCCAGCAGCCTTGTGGCGGTTCACACAGATACGCAGTATTTT. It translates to CASSLVAVHTDTQYF. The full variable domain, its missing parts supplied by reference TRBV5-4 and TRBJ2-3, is ETGVTQSPTHLIKTRGQQVTLRCSSQSGHNTVSWYQQALGQGPQFIFQYYREEENGRGNFPPRFSGLQFPNYSSELNVNALELDDSALYLCASSLVAVHTDTQYFGPGTRLTVL.

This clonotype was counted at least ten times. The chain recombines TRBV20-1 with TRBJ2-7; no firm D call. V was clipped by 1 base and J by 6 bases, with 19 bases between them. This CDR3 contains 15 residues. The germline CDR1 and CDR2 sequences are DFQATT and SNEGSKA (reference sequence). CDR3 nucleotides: TGCAGTGCTAGAGCGCCCGGGCTGGGCGTTTCCGAGCAGTACTTC. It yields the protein CSARAPGLGVSEQYF.

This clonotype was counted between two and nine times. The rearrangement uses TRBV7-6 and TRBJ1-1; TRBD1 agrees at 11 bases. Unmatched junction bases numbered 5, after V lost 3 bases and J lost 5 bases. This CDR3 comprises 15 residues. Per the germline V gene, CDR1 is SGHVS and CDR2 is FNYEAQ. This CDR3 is CASSLGTGGMTEAFF. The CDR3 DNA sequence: TGTGCCAGCAGCTTGGGGACAGGGGGGATGACTGAAGCTTTCTTT.